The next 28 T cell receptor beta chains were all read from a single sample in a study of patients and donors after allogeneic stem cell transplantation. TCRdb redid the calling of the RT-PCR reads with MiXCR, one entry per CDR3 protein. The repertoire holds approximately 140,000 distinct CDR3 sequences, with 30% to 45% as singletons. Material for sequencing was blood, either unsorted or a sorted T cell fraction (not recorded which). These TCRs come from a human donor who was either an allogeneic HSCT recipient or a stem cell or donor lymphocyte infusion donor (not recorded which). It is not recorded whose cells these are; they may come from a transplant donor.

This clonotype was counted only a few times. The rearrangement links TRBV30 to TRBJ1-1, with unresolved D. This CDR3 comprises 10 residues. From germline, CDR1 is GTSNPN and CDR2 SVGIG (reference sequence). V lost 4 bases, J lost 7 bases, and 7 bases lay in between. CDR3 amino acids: CAWTVIEAFF. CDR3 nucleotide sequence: TGTGCCTGGACAGTCATTGAAGCTTTCTTT.

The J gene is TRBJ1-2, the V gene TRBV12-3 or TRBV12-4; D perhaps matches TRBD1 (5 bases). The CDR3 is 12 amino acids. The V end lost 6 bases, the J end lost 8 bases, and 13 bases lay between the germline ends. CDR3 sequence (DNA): TGTGCCAGCAGCCTGGGGGTGACCGGCTACACCTTC. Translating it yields CASSLGVTGYTF.

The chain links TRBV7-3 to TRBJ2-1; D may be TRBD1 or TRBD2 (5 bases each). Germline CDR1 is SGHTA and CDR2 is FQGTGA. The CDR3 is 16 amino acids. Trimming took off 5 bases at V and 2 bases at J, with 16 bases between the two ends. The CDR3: CASSPGTFRAYNEQFF. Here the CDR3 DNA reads TGTGCCAGCAGCCCAGGGACCTTTAGAGCCTACAATGAGCAGTTCTTC.

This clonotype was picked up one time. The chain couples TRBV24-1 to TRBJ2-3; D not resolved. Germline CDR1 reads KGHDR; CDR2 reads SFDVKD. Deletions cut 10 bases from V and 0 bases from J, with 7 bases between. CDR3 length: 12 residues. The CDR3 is CATSLSTDTQYF. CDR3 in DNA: TGTGCCACTTCGCTTAGCACAGATACGCAGTATTTT.

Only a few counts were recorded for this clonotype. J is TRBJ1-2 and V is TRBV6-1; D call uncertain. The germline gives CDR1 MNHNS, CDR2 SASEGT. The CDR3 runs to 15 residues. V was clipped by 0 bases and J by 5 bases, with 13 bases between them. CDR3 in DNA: TGTGCCAGCAGTGAAGCCCCGCACGAGATATATGGCTACACCTTC. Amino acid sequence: CASSEAPHEIYGYTF.

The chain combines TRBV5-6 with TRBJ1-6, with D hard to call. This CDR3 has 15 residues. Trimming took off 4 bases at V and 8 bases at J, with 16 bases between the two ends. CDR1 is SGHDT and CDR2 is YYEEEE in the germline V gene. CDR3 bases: TGTGCCAGCAGCCTTGACTACCCCGGGGATTCACCCCTCCACTTT. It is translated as CASSLDYPGDSPLHF.

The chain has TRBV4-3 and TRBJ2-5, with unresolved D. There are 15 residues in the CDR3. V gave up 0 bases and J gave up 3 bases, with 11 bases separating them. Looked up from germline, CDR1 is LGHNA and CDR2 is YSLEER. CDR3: CASSQDRLRKETQYF. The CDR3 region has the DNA TGCGCCAGCAGCCAAGATCGTCTCAGAAAAGAGACCCAGTACTTC.

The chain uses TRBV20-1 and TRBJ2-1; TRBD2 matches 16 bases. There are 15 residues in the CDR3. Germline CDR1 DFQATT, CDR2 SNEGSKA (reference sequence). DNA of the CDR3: TGCAGCGGGACTAGCGGGGGGGCCGGAGTGAATGAGCAGTTCTTC. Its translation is CSGTSGGAGVNEQFF.

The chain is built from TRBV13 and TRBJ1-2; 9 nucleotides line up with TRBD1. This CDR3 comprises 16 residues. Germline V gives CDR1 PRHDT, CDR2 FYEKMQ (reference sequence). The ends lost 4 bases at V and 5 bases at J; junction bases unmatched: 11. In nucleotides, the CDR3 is TGTGCCAGCAGCTCCGGGACAGGGCCCATAGGGTATGGCTACACCTTC. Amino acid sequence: CASSSGTGPIGYGYTF. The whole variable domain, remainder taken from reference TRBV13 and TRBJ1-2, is AAGVIQSPRHLIKEKRETATLKCYPIPRHDTVYWYQQGPGQDPQFLISFYEKMQSDKGSIPDRFSAQQFSDYHSELNMSSLELGDSALYFCASSSGTGPIGYGYTFGSGTRLTVV.

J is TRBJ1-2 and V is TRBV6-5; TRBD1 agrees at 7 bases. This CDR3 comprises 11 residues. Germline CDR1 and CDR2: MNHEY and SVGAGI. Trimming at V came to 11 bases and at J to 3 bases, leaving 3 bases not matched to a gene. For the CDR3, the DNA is TGTGCCCTCGACAGGGACTATGGCTACACCTTC. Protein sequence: CALDRDYGYTF.

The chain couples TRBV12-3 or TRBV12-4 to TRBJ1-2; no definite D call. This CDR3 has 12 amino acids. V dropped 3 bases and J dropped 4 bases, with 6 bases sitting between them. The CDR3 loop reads CASSFPAYGYTF. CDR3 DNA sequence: TGTGCCAGCAGTTTTCCAGCCTATGGCTACACCTTC.

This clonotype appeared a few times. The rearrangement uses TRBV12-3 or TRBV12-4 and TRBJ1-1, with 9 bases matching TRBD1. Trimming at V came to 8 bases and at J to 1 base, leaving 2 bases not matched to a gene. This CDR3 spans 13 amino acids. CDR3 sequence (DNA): TGTGCCAGCTACAGGGGGCCGAACACTGAAGCTTTCTTT. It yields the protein CASYRGPNTEAFF.

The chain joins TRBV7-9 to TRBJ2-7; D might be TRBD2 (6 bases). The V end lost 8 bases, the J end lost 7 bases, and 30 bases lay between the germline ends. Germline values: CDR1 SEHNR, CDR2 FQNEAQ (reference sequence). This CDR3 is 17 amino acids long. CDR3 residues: CASSPPGVVGFTWEQYV. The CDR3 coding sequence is TGTGCCAGCTCCCCCCCGGGGGTGGTAGGGTTTACGTGGGAGCAGTACGTC.

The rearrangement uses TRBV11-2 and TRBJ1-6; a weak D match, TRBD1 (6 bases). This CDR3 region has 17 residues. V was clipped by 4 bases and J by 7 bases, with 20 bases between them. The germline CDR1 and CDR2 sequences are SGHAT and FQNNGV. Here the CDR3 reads CASSSVRGALGNSPLHF. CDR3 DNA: TGTGCCAGCAGCTCCGTTCGGGGGGCGCTAGGGAATTCACCCCTCCACTTT. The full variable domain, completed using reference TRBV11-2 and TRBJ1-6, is EAGVAQSPRYKIIEKRQSVAFWCNPISGHATLYWYQQILGQGPKLLIQFQNNGVVDDSQLPKDRFSAERLKGVDSTLKIQPAKLEDSAVYLCASSSVRGALGNSPLHFGNGTRLTVT.

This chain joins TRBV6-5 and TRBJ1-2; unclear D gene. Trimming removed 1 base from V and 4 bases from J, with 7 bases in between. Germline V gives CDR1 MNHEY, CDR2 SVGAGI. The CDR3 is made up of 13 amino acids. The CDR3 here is CASSYYSSYGYTF. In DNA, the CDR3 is TGTGCCAGCAGTTACTATTCTTCCTATGGCTACACCTTC.

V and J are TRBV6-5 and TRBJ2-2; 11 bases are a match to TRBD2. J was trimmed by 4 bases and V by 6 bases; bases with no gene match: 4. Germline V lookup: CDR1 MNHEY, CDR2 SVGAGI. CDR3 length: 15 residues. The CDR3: CASRPSGGRTGELFF. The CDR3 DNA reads TGTGCCAGCAGACCTAGCGGGGGGCGCACCGGGGAGCTGTTTTTT.

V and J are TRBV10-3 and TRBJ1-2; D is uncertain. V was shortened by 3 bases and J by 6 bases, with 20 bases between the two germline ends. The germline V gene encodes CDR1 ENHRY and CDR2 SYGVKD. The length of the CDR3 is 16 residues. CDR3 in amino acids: CAISDSVGSPRDGYTF. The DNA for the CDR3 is TGTGCCATCAGTGATTCTGTGGGCAGTCCAAGGGATGGCTACACCTTC.

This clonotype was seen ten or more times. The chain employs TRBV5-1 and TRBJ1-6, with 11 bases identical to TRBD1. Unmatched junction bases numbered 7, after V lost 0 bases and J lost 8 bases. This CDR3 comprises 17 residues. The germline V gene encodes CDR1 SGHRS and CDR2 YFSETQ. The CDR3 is CASSLDGQGARDSPLHF. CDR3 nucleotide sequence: TGCGCCAGCAGCTTGGACGGACAGGGGGCTCGGGATTCACCCCTCCACTTT.

The CDR3 coding sequence is TGTGCCAGCAGCTTAGCTACAGGGGGCTGGGATGGCTACACCTTC. It specifies CASSLATGGWDGYTF. The chain links TRBV11-2 to TRBJ1-2; 9 nucleotides match TRBD1. The ends lost 1 base at V and 6 bases at J; junction bases unmatched: 6. Germline assignment: CDR1 SGHAT and CDR2 FQNNGV. CDR3 size: 15 residues.

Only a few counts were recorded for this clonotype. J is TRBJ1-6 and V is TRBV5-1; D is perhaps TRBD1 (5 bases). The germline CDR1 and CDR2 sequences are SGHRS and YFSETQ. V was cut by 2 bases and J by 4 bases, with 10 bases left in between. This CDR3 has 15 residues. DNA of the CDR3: TGCGCCAGCAGCTTCGAGGGGCTGTATAATTCACCCCTCCACTTT. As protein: CASSFEGLYNSPLHF.

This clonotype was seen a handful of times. The CDR3 sequence: CASSLLRSYNSPLHF. The CDR3 DNA reads TGTGCCAGCAGTTTACTTCGCTCCTATAATTCACCCCTCCACTTT. The chain has TRBV28 and TRBJ1-6; no clear D gene. V lost 2 bases and J 0 bases, leaving 5 bases between the germline ends. There are 15 residues in the CDR3. Germline V gene data show CDR1 as MDHEN and CDR2 as SYDVKM.

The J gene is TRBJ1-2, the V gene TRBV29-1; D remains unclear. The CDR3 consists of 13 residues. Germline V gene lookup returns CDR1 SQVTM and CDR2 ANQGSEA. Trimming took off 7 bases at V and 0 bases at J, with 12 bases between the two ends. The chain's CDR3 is CSAGMGANYGYTF. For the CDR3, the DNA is TGCAGCGCCGGGATGGGTGCTAACTATGGCTACACCTTC.

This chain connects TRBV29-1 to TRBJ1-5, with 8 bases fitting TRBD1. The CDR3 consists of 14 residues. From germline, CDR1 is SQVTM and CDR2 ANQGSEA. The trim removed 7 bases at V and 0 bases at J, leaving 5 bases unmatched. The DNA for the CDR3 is TGCAGCGCCCAGACAGGGGATAGCAATCAGCCCCAGCATTTT. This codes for CSAQTGDSNQPQHF.

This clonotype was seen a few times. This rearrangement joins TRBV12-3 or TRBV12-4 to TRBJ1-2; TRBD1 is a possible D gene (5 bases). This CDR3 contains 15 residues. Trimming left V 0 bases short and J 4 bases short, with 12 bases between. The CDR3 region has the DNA TGTGCCAGCAGTTTAGCGAACAGGAATCGCTATGGCTACACCTTC. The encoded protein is CASSLANRNRYGYTF.

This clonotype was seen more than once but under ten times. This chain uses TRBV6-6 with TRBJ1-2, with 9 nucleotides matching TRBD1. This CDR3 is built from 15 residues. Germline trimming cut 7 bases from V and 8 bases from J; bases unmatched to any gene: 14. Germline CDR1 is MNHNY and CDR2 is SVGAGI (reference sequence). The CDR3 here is CASTGTGLLIRGYTF. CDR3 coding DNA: TGTGCCAGCACTGGGACAGGGCTTCTAATAAGAGGCTACACCTTC.

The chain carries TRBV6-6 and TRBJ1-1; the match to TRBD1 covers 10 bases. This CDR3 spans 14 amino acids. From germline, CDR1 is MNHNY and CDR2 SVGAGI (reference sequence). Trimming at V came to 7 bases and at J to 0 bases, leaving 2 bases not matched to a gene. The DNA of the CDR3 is TGTGCCAGCACCGGGACAGGGGTGAACACTGAAGCTTTCTTT. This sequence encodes CASTGTGVNTEAFF.

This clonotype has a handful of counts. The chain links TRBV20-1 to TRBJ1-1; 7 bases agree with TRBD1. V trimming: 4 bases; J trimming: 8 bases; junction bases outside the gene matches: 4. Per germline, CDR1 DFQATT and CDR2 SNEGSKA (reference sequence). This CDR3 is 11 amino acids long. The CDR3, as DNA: TGCAGTGCTACAGGGGGAACGGAAGCTTTCTTT. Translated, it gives CSATGGTEAFF.

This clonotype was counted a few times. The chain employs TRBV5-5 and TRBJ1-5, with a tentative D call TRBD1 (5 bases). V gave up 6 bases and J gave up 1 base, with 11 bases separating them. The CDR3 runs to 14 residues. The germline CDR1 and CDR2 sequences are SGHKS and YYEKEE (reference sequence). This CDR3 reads CASMQGGSNQPQHF. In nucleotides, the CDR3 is TGTGCCAGCATGCAGGGAGGAAGCAATCAGCCCCAGCATTTT.